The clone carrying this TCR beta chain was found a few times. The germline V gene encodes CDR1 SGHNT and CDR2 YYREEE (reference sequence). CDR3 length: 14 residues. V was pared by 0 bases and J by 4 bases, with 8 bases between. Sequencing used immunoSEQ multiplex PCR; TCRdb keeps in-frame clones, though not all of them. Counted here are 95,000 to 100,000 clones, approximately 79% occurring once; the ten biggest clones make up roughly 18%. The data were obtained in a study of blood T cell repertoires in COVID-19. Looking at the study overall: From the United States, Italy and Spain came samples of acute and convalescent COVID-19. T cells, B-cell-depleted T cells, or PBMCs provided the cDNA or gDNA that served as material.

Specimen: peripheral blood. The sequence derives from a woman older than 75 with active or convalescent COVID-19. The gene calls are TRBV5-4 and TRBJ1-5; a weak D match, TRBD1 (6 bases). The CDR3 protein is CASSLEGVNQPQHF. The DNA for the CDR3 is TGTGCCAGCAGCTTGGAGGGGGTGAATCAGCCCCAGCATTTT.